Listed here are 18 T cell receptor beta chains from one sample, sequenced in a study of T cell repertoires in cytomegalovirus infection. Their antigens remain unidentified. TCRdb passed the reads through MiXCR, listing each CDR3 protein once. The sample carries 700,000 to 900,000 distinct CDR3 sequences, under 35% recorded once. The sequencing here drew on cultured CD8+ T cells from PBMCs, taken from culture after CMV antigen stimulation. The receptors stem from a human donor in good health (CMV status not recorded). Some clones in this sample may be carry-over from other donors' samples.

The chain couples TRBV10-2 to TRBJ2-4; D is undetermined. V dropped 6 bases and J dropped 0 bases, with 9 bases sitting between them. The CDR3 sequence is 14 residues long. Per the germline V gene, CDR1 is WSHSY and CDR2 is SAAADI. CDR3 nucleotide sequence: TGCGCCAGCAGGGAATGGGAAGCCAAAAACATTCAGTACTTC. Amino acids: CASREWEAKNIQYF.

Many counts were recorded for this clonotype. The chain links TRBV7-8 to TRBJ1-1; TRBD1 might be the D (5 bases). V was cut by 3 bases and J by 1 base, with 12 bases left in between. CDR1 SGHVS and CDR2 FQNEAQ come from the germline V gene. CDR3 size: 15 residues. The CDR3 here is CASSFSPGQNTEAFF. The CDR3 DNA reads TGTGCCAGCAGCTTCAGCCCAGGACAGAACACTGAAGCTTTCTTT.

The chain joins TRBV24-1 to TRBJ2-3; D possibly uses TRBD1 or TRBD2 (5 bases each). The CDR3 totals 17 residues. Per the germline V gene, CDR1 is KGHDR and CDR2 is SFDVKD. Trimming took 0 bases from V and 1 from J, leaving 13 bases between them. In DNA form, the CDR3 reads TGTGCCACCAGTGATTTGGAGGGGAACTATGGCACAGATACGCAGTATTTT. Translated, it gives CATSDLEGNYGTDTQYF.

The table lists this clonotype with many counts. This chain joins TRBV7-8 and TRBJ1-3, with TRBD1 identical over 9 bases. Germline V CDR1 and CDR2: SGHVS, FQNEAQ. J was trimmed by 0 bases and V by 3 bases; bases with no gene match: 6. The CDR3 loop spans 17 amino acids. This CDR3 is CASSFWTGEASGNTIYF. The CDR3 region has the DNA TGTGCCAGCAGCTTCTGGACAGGGGAGGCCTCTGGAAACACCATATATTTT.

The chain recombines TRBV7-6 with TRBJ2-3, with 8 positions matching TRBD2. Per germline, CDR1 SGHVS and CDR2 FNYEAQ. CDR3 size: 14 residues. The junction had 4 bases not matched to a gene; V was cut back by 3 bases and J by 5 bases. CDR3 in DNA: TGTGCCAGCAGCTTCTACGGGGGGGGAGATACGCAGTATTTT. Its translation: CASSFYGGGDTQYF.

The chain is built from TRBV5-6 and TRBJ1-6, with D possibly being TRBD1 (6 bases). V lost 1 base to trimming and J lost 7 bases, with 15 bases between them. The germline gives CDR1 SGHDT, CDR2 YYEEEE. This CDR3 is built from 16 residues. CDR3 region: CASSLLEAQGNSPLHF. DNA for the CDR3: TGTGCCAGCAGCTTGTTGGAAGCACAGGGCAATTCACCCCTCCACTTT.

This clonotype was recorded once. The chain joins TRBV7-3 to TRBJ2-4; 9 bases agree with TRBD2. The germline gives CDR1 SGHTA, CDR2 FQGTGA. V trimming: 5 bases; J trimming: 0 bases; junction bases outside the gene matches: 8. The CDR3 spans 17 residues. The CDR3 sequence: CASSPRLAEPAKNIQYF. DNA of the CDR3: TGTGCCAGCAGCCCTAGACTAGCGGAGCCAGCCAAAAACATTCAGTACTTC.

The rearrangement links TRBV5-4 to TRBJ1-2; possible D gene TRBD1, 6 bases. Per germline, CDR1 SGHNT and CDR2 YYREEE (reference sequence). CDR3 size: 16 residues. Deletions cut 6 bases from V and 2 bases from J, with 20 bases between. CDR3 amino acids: CASTTLTHGQNYGYTF. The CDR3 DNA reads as TGTGCCAGCACCACTCTGACCCACGGACAGAACTATGGCTACACCTTC.

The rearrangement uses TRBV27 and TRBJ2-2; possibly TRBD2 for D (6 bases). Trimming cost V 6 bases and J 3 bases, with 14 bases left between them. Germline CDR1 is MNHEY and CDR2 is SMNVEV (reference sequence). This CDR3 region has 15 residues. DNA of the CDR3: TGTGCCAGCAGAACAGGAGGGCTTGACACCGGGGAGCTGTTTTTT. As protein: CASRTGGLDTGELFF.

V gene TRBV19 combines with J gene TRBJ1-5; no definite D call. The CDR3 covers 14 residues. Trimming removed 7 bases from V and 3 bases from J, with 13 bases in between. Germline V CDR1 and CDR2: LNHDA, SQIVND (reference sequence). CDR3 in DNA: TGTGCCAGTACCACAATGGGATTCAATCAGCCCCAGCATTTT. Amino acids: CASTTMGFNQPQHF.

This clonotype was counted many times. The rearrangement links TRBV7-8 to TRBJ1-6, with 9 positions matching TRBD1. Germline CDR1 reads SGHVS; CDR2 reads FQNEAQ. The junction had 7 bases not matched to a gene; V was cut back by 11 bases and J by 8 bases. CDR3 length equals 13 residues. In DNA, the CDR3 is TGTGCCGGAAGACAGGGGGTCGATTCACCCCTCCACTTT. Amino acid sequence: CAGRQGVDSPLHF.

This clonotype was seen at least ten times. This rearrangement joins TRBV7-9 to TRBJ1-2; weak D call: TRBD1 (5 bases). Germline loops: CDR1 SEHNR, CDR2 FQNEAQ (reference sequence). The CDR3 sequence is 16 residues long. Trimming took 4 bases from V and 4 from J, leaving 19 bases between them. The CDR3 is CASSSPPDRGFYGYTF. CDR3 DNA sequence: TGTGCCAGCAGCTCTCCACCCGACAGAGGCTTCTATGGCTACACCTTC.

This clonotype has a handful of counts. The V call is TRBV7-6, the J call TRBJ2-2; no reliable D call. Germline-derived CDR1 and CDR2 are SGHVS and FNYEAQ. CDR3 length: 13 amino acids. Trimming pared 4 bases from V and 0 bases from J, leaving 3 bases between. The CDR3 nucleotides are TGTGCCAGCAGCTGGTCGAACACCGGGGAGCTGTTTTTT. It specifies CASSWSNTGELFF.

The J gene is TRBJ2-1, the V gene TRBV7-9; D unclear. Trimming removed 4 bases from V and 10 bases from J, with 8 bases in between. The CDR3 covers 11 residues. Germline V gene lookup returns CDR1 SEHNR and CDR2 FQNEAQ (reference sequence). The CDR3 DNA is TGTGCCAGCAGCTCCGATTGGGAGCAGTTCTTC. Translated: CASSSDWEQFF. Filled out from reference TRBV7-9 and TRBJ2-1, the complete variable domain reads DTGVSQNPRHKITKRGQNVTFRCDPISEHNRLYWYRQTLGQGPEFLTYFQNEAQLEKSRLLSDRFSAERPKGSFSTLEIQRTEQGDSAMYLCASSSDWEQFFGPGTRLTVL.

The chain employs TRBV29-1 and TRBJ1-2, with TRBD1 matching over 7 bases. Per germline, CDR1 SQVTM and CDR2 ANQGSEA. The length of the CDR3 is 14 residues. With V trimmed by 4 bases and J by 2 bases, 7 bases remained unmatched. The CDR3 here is CSVVAGQPNYGYTF. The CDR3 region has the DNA TGCAGCGTTGTAGCGGGACAGCCGAACTATGGCTACACCTTC.

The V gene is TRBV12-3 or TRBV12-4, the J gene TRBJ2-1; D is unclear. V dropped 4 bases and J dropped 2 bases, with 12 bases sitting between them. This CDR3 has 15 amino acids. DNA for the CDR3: TGTGCCAGCAGTTCAAGTAGGGCCGCCTACAATGAGCAGTTCTTC. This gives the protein CASSSSRAAYNEQFF.

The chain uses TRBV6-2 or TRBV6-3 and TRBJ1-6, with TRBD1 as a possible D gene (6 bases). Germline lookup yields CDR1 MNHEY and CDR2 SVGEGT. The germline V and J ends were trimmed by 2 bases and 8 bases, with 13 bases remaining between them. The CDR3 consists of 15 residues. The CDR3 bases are TGTGCCAGCAGTTACCCGGGGGCTACGTATTCACCCCTCCACTTT. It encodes CASSYPGATYSPLHF.

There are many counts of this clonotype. CDR3 sequence reads: CASSLVLARLAGNEQYF. In DNA form, the CDR3 reads TGTGCCAGCAGCTTAGTTTTGGCTCGACTAGCGGGAAACGAGCAGTACTTC. V is TRBV7-2 and J is TRBJ2-7; 11 bases are shared with TRBD2. The CDR3 runs to 17 residues. Per germline, CDR1 SGHTA and CDR2 FQGNSA. J gave up 5 bases and V 1 base, and 10 bases lay outside the gene matches.